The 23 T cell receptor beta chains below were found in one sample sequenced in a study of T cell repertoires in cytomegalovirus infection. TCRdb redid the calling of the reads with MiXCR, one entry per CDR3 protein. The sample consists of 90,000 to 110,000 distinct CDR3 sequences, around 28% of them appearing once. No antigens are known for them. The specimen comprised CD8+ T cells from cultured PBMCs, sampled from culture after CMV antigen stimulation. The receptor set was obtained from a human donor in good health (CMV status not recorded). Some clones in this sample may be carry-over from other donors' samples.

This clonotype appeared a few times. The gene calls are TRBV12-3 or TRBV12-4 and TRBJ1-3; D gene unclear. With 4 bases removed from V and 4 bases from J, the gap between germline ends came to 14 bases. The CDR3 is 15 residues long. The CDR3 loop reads CASSSDPGTGNTIYF. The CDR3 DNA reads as TGTGCCAGCAGTTCCGATCCGGGAACGGGAAACACCATATATTTT.

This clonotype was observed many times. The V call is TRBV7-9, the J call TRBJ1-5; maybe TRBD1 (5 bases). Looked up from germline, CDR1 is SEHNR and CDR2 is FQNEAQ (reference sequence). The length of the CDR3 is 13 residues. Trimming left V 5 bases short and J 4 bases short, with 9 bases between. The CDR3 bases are TGTGCCAGCAGCCAGGAGGGGAATCAGCCCCAGCATTTT. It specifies CASSQEGNQPQHF.

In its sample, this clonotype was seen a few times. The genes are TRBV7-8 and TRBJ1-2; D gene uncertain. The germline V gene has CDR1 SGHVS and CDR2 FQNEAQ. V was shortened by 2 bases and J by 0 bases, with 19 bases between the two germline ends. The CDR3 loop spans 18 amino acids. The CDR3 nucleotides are TGTGCCAGCAGCTTACCTGCGGCGGCGTCTCCTGCTAACTATGGCTACACCTTC. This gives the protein CASSLPAAASPANYGYTF.

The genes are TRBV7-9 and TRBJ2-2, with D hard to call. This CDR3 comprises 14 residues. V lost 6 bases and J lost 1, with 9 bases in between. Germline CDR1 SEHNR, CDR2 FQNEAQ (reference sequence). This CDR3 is CASRPRRNTGELFF. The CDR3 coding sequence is TGTGCCAGCAGGCCCCGAAGGAACACCGGGGAGCTGTTTTTT.

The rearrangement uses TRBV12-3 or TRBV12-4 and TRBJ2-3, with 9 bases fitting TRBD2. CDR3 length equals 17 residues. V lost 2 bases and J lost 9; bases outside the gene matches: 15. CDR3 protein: CASSLTPGRGGLRTQYF. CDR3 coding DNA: TGTGCCAGCAGTTTAACCCCTGGGCGGGGGGGCCTGCGGACGCAGTATTTT.

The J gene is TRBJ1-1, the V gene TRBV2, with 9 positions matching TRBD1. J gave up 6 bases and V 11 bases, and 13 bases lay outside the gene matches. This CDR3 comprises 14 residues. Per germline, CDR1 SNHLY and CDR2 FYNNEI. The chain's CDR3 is CAGAAGTGTPEAFF. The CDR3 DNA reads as TGTGCCGGAGCAGCCGGGACAGGGACCCCTGAAGCTTTCTTT.

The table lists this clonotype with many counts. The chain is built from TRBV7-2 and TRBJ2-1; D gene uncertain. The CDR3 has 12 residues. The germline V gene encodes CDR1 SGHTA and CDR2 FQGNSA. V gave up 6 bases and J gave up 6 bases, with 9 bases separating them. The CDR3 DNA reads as TGTGCCAGCAGTCGGAGAGCCAATGAGCAGTTCTTC. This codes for CASSRRANEQFF.

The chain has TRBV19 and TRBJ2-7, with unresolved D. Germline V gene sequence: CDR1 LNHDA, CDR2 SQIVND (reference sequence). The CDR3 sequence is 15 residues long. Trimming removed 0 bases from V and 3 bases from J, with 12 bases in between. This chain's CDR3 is CASSIDGVQYYEQYF. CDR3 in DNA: TGTGCCAGTAGTATAGATGGAGTACAATACTACGAGCAGTACTTC.

The CDR3 is CASSPYQGGETQYF. For the CDR3, the DNA is TGTGCCAGCAGCCCTTACCAGGGAGGAGAGACCCAGTACTTC. The chain is built from TRBV11-2 and TRBJ2-5, with D maybe TRBD2 (6 bases). In germline, CDR1 is SGHAT, CDR2 FQNNGV. The CDR3 totals 14 residues. Trimming removed 5 bases at V and 4 bases at J, with 14 bases between.

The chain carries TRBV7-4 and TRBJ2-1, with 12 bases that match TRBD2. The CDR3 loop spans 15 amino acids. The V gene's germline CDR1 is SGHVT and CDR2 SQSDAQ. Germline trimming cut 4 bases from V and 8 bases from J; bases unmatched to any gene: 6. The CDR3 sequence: CASSWLAGGEDEQFF. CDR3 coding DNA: TGTGCCAGCAGCTGGCTAGCGGGGGGGGAGGATGAGCAGTTCTTC.

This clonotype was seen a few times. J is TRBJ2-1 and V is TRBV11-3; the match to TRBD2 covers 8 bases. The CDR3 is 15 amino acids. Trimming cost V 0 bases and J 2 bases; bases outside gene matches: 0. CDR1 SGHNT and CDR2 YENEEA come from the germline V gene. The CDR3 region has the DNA TGTGCCAGCAGCTTAGACGGGGGGGCCTACAATGAGCAGTTCTTC. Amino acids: CASSLDGGAYNEQFF.

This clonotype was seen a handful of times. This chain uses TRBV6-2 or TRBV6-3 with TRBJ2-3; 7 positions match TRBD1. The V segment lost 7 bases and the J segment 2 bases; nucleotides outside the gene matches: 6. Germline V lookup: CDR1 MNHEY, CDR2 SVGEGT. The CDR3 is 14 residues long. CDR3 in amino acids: CASMVQGITDTQYF. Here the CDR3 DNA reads TGTGCCAGCATGGTACAGGGGATCACAGATACGCAGTATTTT.

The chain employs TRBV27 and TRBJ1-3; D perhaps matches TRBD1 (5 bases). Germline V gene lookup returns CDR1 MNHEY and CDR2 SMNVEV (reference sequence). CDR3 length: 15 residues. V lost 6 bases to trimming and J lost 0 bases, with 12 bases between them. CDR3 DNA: TGTGCCAGCAGGCGGGACTTCTCCTCTGGAAACACCATATATTTT. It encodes CASRRDFSSGNTIYF.

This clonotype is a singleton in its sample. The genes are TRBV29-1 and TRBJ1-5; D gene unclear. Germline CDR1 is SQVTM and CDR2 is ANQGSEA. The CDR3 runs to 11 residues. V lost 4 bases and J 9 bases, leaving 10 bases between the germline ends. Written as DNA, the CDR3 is TGCAGCGTTGCCGACGGTGGGCCCCAGCATTTT. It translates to CSVADGGPQHF.

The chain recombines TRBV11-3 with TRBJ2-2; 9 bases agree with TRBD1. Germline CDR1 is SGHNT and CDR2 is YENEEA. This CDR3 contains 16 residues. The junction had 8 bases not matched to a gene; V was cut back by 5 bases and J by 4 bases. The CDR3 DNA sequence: TGTGCCAGCAGCCCTGGGACAGGGATGGGCACCGGGGAGCTGTTTTTT. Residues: CASSPGTGMGTGELFF.

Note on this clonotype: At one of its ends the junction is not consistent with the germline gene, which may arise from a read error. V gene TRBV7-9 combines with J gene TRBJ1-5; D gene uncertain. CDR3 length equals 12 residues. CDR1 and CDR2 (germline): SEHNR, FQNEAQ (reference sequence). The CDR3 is CASSLSGQPQDF. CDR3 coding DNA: TGTGCCAGCAGCTTATCGGGTCAGCCCCAGGATTTT.

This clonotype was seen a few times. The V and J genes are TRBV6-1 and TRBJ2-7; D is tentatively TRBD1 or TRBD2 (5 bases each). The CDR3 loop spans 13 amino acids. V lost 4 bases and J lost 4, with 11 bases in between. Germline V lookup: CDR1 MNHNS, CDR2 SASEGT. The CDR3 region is CASSVGVLYEQYF. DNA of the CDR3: TGTGCCAGCAGTGTGGGGGTCCTTTACGAGCAGTACTTC.

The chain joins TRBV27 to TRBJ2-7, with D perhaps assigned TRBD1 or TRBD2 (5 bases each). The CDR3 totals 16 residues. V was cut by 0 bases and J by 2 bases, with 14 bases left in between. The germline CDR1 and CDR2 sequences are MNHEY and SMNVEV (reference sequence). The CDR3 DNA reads TGTGCCAGCAGTTTATCCCGACAGCGGAATCCCTACGAGCAGTACTTC. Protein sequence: CASSLSRQRNPYEQYF.

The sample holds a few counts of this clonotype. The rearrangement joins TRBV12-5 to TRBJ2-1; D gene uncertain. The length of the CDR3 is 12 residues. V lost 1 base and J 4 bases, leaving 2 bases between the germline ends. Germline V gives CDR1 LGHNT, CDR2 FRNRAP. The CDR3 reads CASGLGYNEQFF. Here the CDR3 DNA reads TGTGCTAGTGGTTTGGGTTACAATGAGCAGTTCTTC.

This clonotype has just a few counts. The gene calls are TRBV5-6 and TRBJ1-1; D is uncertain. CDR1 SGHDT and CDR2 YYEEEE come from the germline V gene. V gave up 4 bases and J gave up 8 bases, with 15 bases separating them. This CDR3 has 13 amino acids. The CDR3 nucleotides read TGTGCCAGCAGCGCAGACGACGGGGAAGAAGCTTTCTTT. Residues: CASSADDGEEAFF.

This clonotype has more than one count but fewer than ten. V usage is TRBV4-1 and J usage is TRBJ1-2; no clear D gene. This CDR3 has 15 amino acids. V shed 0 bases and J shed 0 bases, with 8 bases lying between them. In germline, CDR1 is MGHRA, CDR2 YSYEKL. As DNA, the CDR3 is TGCGCCAGCAGCCAAGAGACGGATGCTAACTATGGCTACACCTTC. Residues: CASSQETDANYGYTF.

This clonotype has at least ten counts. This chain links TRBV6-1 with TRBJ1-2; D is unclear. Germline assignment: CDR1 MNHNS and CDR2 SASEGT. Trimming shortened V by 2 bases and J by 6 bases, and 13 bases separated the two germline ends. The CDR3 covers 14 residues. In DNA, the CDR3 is TGTGCCAGCAGTGAATTTCGAAGCGATGATGGCTACACCTTC. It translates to CASSEFRSDDGYTF.

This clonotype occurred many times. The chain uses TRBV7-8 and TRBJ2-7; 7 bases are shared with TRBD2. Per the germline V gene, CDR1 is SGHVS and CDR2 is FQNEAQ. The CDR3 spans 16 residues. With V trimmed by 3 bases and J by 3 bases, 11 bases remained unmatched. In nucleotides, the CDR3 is TGTGCCAGCAGCTTGTTTGAGAGTAGCGGGTTCTACGAGCAGTACTTC. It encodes CASSLFESSGFYEQYF.